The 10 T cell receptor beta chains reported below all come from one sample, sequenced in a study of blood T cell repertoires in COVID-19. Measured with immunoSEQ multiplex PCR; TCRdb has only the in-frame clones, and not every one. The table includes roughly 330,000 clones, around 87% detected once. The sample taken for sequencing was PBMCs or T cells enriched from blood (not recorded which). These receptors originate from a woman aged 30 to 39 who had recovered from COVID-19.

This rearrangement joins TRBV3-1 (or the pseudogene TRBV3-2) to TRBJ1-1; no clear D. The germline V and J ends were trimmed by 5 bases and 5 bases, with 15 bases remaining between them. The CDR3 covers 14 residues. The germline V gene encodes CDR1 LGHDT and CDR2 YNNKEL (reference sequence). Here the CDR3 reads CASSSLSLRTEAFF. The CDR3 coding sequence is TGTGCCAGCAGCTCCTTGTCTTTGCGGACTGAAGCTTTCTTT.

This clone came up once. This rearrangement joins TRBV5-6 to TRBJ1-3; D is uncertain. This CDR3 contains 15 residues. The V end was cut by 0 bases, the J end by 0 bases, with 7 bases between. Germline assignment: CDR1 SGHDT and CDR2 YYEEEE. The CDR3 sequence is CASSLAQFSGNTIYF. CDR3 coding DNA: TGTGCCAGCAGCTTGGCCCAGTTCTCTGGAAACACCATATATTTT.

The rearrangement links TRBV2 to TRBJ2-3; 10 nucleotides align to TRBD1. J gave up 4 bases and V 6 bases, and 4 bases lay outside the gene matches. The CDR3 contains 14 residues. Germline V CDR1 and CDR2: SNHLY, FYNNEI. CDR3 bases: TGTGCCAGCAGCCGGGACAGGGGTCCAGATACGCAGTATTTT. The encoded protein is CASSRDRGPDTQYF.

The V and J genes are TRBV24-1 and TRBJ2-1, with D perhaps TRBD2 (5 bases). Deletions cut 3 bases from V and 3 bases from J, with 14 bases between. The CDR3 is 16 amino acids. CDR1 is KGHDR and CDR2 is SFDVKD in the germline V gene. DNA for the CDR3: TGTGCCACCAGTGATCAAGCGGCTACCCACTACAATGAGCAGTTCTTC. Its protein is CATSDQAATHYNEQFF.

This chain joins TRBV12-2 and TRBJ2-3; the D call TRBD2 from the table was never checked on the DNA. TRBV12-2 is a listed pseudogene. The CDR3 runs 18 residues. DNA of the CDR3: TGTGCAAGTCGCTCACCCCGGAGACTAGCGGGGGACACAGATACGCAGTATTTT. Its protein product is CASRSPRRLAGDTDTQYF.

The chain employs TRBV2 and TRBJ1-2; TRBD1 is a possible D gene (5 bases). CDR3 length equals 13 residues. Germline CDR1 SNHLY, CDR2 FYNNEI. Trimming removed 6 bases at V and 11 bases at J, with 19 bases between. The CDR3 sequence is CASSGPLTARYTF. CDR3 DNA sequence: TGTGCCAGCAGCGGCCCTTTGACAGCGAGATACACCTTC.

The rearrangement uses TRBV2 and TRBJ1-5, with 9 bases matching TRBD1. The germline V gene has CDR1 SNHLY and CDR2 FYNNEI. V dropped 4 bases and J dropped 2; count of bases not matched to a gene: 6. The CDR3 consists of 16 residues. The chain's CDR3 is CASSGQGVRGNQPQHF. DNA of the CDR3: TGTGCCAGCAGTGGACAGGGGGTACGAGGCAATCAGCCCCAGCATTTT.

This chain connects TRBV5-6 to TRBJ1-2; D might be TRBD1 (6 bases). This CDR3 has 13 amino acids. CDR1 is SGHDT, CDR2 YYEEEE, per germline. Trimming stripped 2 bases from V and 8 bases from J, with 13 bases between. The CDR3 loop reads CASSFGDMKGYTF. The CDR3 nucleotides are TGTGCCAGCAGCTTCGGGGACATGAAAGGCTACACCTTC.

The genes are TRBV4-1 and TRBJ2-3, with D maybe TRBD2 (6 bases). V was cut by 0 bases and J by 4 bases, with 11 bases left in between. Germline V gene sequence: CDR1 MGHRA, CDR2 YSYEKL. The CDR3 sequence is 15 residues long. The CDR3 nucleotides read TGCGCCAGCAGCCAAGATTTGGGGGGTCCAGATACGCAGTATTTT. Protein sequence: CASSQDLGGPDTQYF.

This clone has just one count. This CDR3 is CASSYSGQVNTEAFF. The CDR3 region has the DNA TGTGCCAGCAGTTACTCCGGACAGGTGAACACTGAAGCTTTCTTT. V and J are TRBV6-5 and TRBJ1-1, with 7 bases fitting TRBD1. The V gene end was trimmed by 0 bases and the J gene end by 0 bases; junction bases not matched to a gene: 1. CDR1 and CDR2 from the germline V gene are MNHEY and SVGAGI. This CDR3 region has 15 residues.